These T cell receptor beta chains were read from a single sample in a study of human T cells and chemical hapten exposure. TCRdb re-called the RACE reads with MiXCR, one entry per CDR3 protein. The sample yields about 100,000 distinct CDR3 sequences, approximately 9.9% seen once. The sequencing here drew on whole blood, taken in connection with sensitization to the hapten diphenylcyclopropenone (DPC). These receptors were collected from a woman between 40 and 50 years old with alopecia areata. Some clones in this sample may be carry-over from other donors' samples. Both conserved end residues are part of each CDR3. Fields, in order: CDR3 protein, CDR3 DNA, J gene, D gene, V gene, clone size. The D gene is left open where the match is weak. The size entry is marked missing in some rows and otherwise reads once, few, many or a size class.

CDR3: CASSRGTQTNYGYTF
DNA: TGCGCCAGCAGCCGGGGGACACAGACTAACTATGGCTACACCTTC
J: TRBJ1-2
D: .
V: TRBV4-3
size: few

CDR3: CASRRVSDTQYF
DNA: TGTGCCAGCAGACGGGTCTCAGATACGCAGTATTTT
J: TRBJ2-3
D: .
V: TRBV12-3/TRBV12-4
size: .

CDR3: CASGLGQGNNSPLHF
DNA: TGTGCTAGTGGTTTGGGGCAGGGCAACAATTCACCCCTCCACTTT
J: TRBJ1-6
D: .
V: TRBV12-5
size: few

CDR3: CASSYSGQVFYNEQFF
DNA: TGTGCCAGCAGTTACTCGGGTCAGGTGTTCTACAATGAGCAGTTCTTC
J: TRBJ2-1
D: .
V: TRBV6-2/TRBV6-3
size: many

CDR3: CASSYGQQPQHF
DNA: TGTGCCAGCAGTTATGGGCAGCAGCCCCAGCATTTT
J: TRBJ1-5
D: .
V: TRBV6-2/TRBV6-3
size: many

CDR3: CASRLNSYGYTF
DNA: TGTGCCAGCAGGCTGAACTCCTATGGCTACACCTTC
J: TRBJ1-2
D: .
V: TRBV5-6
size: .

CDR3: CASSQYETLNSPLHF
DNA: TGTGCCAGCAGCCAATATGAGACCCTAAATTCACCCCTCCACTTT
J: TRBJ1-6
D: .
V: TRBV3-1
size: few

CDR3: CASSQVARTNEQFF
DNA: TGTGCCAGCAGCCAGGTAGCGAGGACCAATGAGCAGTTCTTC
J: TRBJ2-1
D: .
V: TRBV4-2
size: many

CDR3: CASSRSWTGYAEAFF
DNA: TGTGCCAGCAGCCGGAGTTGGACAGGGTACGCTGAAGCTTTCTTT
J: TRBJ1-1
D: TRBD1
V: TRBV3-1
size: few

CDR3: CASSYSWTSPPPGELFF
DNA: TGTGCCAGCAGTTACTCGTGGACTAGCCCCCCCCCCGGGGAGCTGTTTTTT
J: TRBJ2-2
D: TRBD2
V: TRBV6-2/TRBV6-3
size: .

CDR3: CASSPAGGSQPQHF
DNA: TGTGCCAGCAGCCCGGCAGGGGGCAGTCAGCCCCAGCATTTT
J: TRBJ1-5
D: TRBD1
V: TRBV7-2
size: many

CDR3: CASSVGLYNEQFF
DNA: TGTGCCAGCAGCGTGGGACTATACAATGAGCAGTTCTTC
J: TRBJ2-1
D: TRBD2
V: TRBV11-2
size: many

CDR3: CATSEGTGGQETQYF
DNA: TGTGCCACCAGTGAGGGGACAGGGGGGCAAGAGACCCAGTACTTC
J: TRBJ2-5
D: TRBD1
V: TRBV24-1
size: few

CDR3: CATTRASGGRSGANVLTF
DNA: TGTGCCACCACTAGGGCTAGCGGGGGGCGCTCTGGGGCCAACGTCCTGACTTTC
J: TRBJ2-6
D: TRBD2
V: TRBV19
size: few

CDR3: CASSYTGTGGNEQFF
DNA: TGTGCCAGCAGTTACACCGGGACAGGGGGTAATGAGCAGTTCTTC
J: TRBJ2-1
D: TRBD1
V: TRBV6-2/TRBV6-3
size: few

CDR3: CASSTSGDTEAFF
DNA: TGTGCCAGCTCAACCTCAGGGGACACTGAAGCTTTCTTT
J: TRBJ1-1
D: .
V: TRBV18
size: few

CDR3: CASRWGQGATEAFF
DNA: TGTGCCAGCAGGTGGGGACAGGGGGCGACTGAAGCTTTCTTT
J: TRBJ1-1
D: TRBD1
V: TRBV6-2/TRBV6-3
size: many

CDR3: CASSPRRDENIQYF
DNA: TGTGCCAGCTCACCACGAAGGGATGAAAACATTCAGTACTTC
J: TRBJ2-4
D: .
V: TRBV18
size: many

CDR3: CATSDPGNRGVDTQYF
DNA: TGTGCCACCAGTGACCCAGGAAACAGGGGAGTGGATACGCAGTATTTT
J: TRBJ2-3
D: TRBD1
V: TRBV24-1
size: many

CDR3: CSARQTRGTYEQYF
DNA: TGCAGTGCTAGACAGACTAGAGGAACCTACGAGCAGTACTTC
J: TRBJ2-7
D: .
V: TRBV20-1
size: .

CDR3: CASSPRLANEQFF
DNA: TGTGCCAGCAGCCCGAGACTAGCCAATGAGCAGTTCTTC
J: TRBJ2-1
D: TRBD2
V: TRBV7-7
size: few

CDR3: CASRTSGGGETQYF
DNA: TGTGCCAGCAGAACTAGCGGGGGTGGGGAGACCCAGTACTTC
J: TRBJ2-5
D: TRBD2
V: TRBV12-3/TRBV12-4
size: .

CDR3: CASSIAGQTSYEQYF
DNA: TGTGCCAGTAGTATAGCCGGACAGACCTCCTACGAGCAGTACTTC
J: TRBJ2-7
D: .
V: TRBV19
size: .

CDR3: CSARDPMETEAFF
DNA: TGCAGTGCTAGAGACCCGATGGAGACTGAAGCTTTCTTT
J: TRBJ1-1
D: .
V: TRBV20-1
size: .

CDR3: CASSLLVGGTMETQYF
DNA: TGTGCCAGCAGCTTATTGGTCGGCGGGACAATGGAGACCCAGTACTTC
J: TRBJ2-5
D: .
V: TRBV7-8
size: .

CDR3: CASSLGQGGYEQYF
DNA: TGTGCCAGCAGCTTAGGTCAGGGGGGCTACGAGCAGTACTTC
J: TRBJ2-7
D: .
V: TRBV7-2
size: few

CDR3: CSAREGLAGGAGELFF
DNA: TGCAGCGCCCGAGAGGGACTAGCGGGGGGTGCCGGGGAGCTGTTTTTT
J: TRBJ2-2
D: TRBD2
V: TRBV29-1
size: few